This TCR beta chain was recorded in a study of blood T cell repertoires in COVID-19. Study at large: Samples taken during acute and convalescent COVID-19 were collected in the United States, Italy and Spain. The analysed material was cDNA or gDNA that came from T cells, B-cell-depleted T cells, or PBMCs.

In the study's own analysis: It was from reference gene primer amplification that nucleated cell counts were estimated. TCRdb's copy holds only in-frame clones and misses some; the assay was immunoSEQ multiplex PCR. From that table come the V and J calls and clone size; the DNA was used to work out D and trimming. This sample carries about 260,000 clones, over 70% of them seen once, and the ten largest clones take roughly 8.6%. CDR3 length equals 13 residues. V gave up 5 bases and J gave up 4 bases, with 12 bases separating them. Germline V CDR1 and CDR2: MNHEY, SVGAGI. The genes are TRBV6-5 and TRBJ2-7; D might be TRBD1 (6 bases). The source material was peripheral blood. This TCR derives from a human donor in a cohort sampled during active COVID-19. CDR3 coding DNA: TGTGCCAGCAGTCCAGGGGTAGGTTACGAGCAGTACTTC. Its translation: CASSPGVGYEQYF.